This T cell receptor beta chain was captured by sequencing in a study of blood T cell repertoires in COVID-19. Across the study: Collection of acute and convalescent COVID-19 samples took place in the United States, Italy and Spain. T cells, B-cell-depleted T cells, or PBMCs supplied cDNA or gDNA.

Under the authors' procedure: The assay estimated nucleated cells by amplifying reference gene primers. The data were produced by immunoSEQ multiplex PCR, yet TCRdb's version contains in-frame clones alone and is incomplete. The V and J calls and clone size were taken over from that table, and D and trimming were inferred from the DNA. Of 90,000 to 150,000 clones in the sample, 60% to 85% were seen once. The CDR3 covers 13 residues. Germline values: CDR1 SEHNR, CDR2 FQNEAQ (reference sequence). Trimming took off 2 bases at V and 6 bases at J, with 11 bases between the two ends. The sequence was obtained from a human donor with acute or convalescent COVID-19. The donor label of this sample is uncertain. The gene calls are TRBV7-9 and TRBJ2-7; D is unresolved. Sequenced: peripheral blood. Here the CDR3 reads CASSLSMSSEQYF. In DNA form, the CDR3 reads TGTGCCAGCAGCTTAAGCATGTCGTCCGAGCAGTACTTC.